The 21 T cell receptor beta chains given below trace back to one sample, sequenced in a study of HIV-infected patients and healthy controls. MiXCR was run by TCRdb on the 5' RACE reads, yielding one entry per CDR3 protein. The table lists 18,000 or so distinct CDR3 sequences, about 19% of them singletons. The sequenced sample was CD8+ T cells from blood. The receptor set was obtained from a human donor in good health.

This clonotype is judged medium-sized. The V call is TRBV2, the J call TRBJ2-1, with D possibly being TRBD1 or TRBD2 (5 bases each). The CDR3 extends over 13 amino acids. Germline V lookup: CDR1 SNHLY, CDR2 FYNNEI. V shed 5 bases and J shed 8 bases, with 13 bases lying between them. CDR3 sequence: CASSYSVGDEQFF. The CDR3 DNA follows: TGTGCCAGCAGTTACAGCGTGGGGGATGAGCAGTTCTTC. The whole variable domain, filled in from reference TRBV2 and TRBJ2-1, reads EPEVTQTPSHQVTQMGQEVILRCVPISNHLYFYWYRQILGQKVEFLVSFYNNEISEKSEIFDDQFSVERPDGSNFTLKIRSTKLEDSAMYFCASSYSVGDEQFFGPGTRLTVL.

The chain joins TRBV12-3 or TRBV12-4 to TRBJ2-2, with 9 nucleotides matching TRBD1. The CDR3 consists of 16 residues. Trimming took 5 bases from V and 4 from J; bases not matched to a gene: 8. CDR3 sequence: CASSPKQGAITGELFF. CDR3 nucleotide sequence: TGTGCCAGCAGTCCTAAACAGGGGGCTATCACCGGGGAGCTGTTTTTT.

This chain links TRBV7-2 with TRBJ1-3, with TRBD1 identical over 8 bases. Trimming removed 5 bases from V and 2 bases from J; junction bases left unmatched: 5. Germline V lookup: CDR1 SGHTA, CDR2 FQGNSA. This CDR3 has 15 amino acids. CDR3 protein: CASSLLDRAGNTIYF. For the CDR3, the DNA is TGTGCCAGCAGCCTCTTGGACAGGGCTGGAAACACCATATATTTT.

This chain links TRBV3-1 with TRBJ2-1; D unclear. The CDR3 is 14 residues long. V was pared by 0 bases and J by 6 bases, with 9 bases between. CDR1 LGHDT and CDR2 YNNKEL come from the germline V gene (reference sequence). The CDR3 region has the DNA TGTGCCAGCAGCCAAGATACGACCGGCAATGAGCAGTTCTTC. It is translated as CASSQDTTGNEQFF.

The chain carries TRBV7-9 and TRBJ2-1; no reliable D call. V gave up 2 bases and J gave up 10 bases, with 18 bases separating them. Germline V lookup: CDR1 SEHNR, CDR2 FQNEAQ (reference sequence). The CDR3 spans 15 residues. The CDR3 region has the DNA TGTGCCAGCAGCTTAACTATATTGTCCGAAGGGGAGCAGTTCTTC. Amino acids: CASSLTILSEGEQFF.

The chain combines TRBV4-2 with TRBJ1-3; D is uncertain. CDR3 length: 16 amino acids. V dropped 3 bases and J dropped 0 bases, with 12 bases sitting between them. Germline V CDR1 and CDR2: LGHNA, YNFKEQ. CDR3 protein: CASSHAEEYSGNTIYF. The CDR3 nucleotides read TGTGCCAGCAGCCATGCAGAAGAGTACTCTGGAAACACCATATATTTT.

In its sample, this clonotype was seen a few times. The J gene is TRBJ2-1, the V gene TRBV4-1, with 8 bases identical to TRBD2. Germline V lookup: CDR1 MGHRA, CDR2 YSYEKL. The CDR3 is 16 residues long. Trimming at V came to 0 bases and at J to 1 base, leaving 2 bases not matched to a gene. The CDR3 loop reads CASSQEGLGSYNEQFF. For the CDR3, the DNA is TGCGCCAGCAGCCAAGAGGGACTAGGGTCCTACAATGAGCAGTTCTTC.

This clonotype appeared many times. The V and J genes are TRBV7-9 and TRBJ2-7, with no clear D. V was cut by 5 bases and J by 0 bases, with 5 bases left in between. Germline values: CDR1 SEHNR, CDR2 FQNEAQ (reference sequence). The CDR3 loop spans 12 amino acids. The CDR3 here is CASSPSSYEQYF. The CDR3 DNA is TGTGCCAGCAGCCCTAGCTCCTACGAGCAGTACTTC.

This clonotype was seen a handful of times. The V call is TRBV28, the J call TRBJ1-5, with TRBD1 as a possible D gene (5 bases). The CDR3 is made up of 16 amino acids. The germline V gene has CDR1 MDHEN and CDR2 SYDVKM. The V end was cut by 5 bases, the J end by 1 base, with 15 bases between. CDR3 residues: CASSGTRGGSNQPQHF. DNA of the CDR3: TGTGCCAGCAGTGGTACCCGGGGGGGAAGCAATCAGCCCCAGCATTTT.

This clonotype was seen only a few times. This chain uses TRBV10-1 with TRBJ2-1; 8 bases are a match to TRBD2. CDR3 size: 13 residues. Germline V CDR1 and CDR2: WNHNN, SYGVQD (reference sequence). Trimming at V came to 6 bases and at J to 9 bases, leaving 7 bases not matched to a gene. The CDR3 sequence is CASSLTSAGEQFF. As DNA, the CDR3 is TGCGCCAGCAGCCTGACTAGCGCGGGTGAGCAGTTCTTC.

The genes are TRBV7-9 and TRBJ2-5; weak D call: TRBD1 (5 bases). This CDR3 spans 14 amino acids. Per the germline V gene, CDR1 is SEHNR and CDR2 is FQNEAQ (reference sequence). Trimming removed 0 bases at V and 5 bases at J, with 10 bases between. The CDR3 sequence: CASSLAPGMETQYF. The CDR3 DNA is TGTGCCAGCAGCTTAGCTCCAGGGATGGAGACCCAGTACTTC.

This clonotype has more than one count but fewer than ten. In DNA form, the CDR3 reads TGTGCCAGCAGAGCCGGGACAGCTTATAGCAATCAGCCCCAGCATTTT. Translating gives CASRAGTAYSNQPQHF. The V call is TRBV2, the J call TRBJ1-5; 7 positions agree with TRBD1. Germline assignment: CDR1 SNHLY and CDR2 FYNNEI. This CDR3 is 16 amino acids long. Trimming removed 6 bases from V and 0 bases from J; junction bases left unmatched: 8.

This sequence joins TRBV7-3 and TRBJ1-1; tentatively, D is TRBD1 (6 bases). CDR1 and CDR2 from the germline V gene are SGHTA and FQGTGA. The CDR3 contains 13 residues. The V end lost 3 bases, the J end lost 5 bases, and 10 bases lay between the germline ends. As DNA, the CDR3 is TGTGCCAGCAGCTTCCCAGGGGCGACTGAAGCTTTCTTT. This sequence encodes CASSFPGATEAFF.

This clonotype was observed many times. V is TRBV7-9 and J is TRBJ2-1, with TRBD2 as a possible D gene (6 bases). The germline V gene has CDR1 SEHNR and CDR2 FQNEAQ (reference sequence). V lost 4 bases and J lost 4, with 14 bases in between. The CDR3 contains 15 residues. CDR3 sequence: CASSSETRNYNEQFF. CDR3 bases: TGTGCCAGCAGCTCGGAGACTAGAAATTACAATGAGCAGTTCTTC.

The sample holds a few counts of this clonotype. V usage is TRBV12-3 or TRBV12-4 and J usage is TRBJ1-1; no firm D call. The CDR3 is 13 residues long. V was clipped by 7 bases and J by 1 base, with 10 bases between them. CDR3 sequence reads: CASTTWENTEAFF. CDR3 DNA sequence: TGTGCCAGCACCACATGGGAGAACACTGAAGCTTTCTTT.

The chain recombines TRBV7-9 with TRBJ2-3; 9 bases map to TRBD1. J was trimmed by 1 base and V by 5 bases; bases with no gene match: 4. The CDR3 length is 15 residues. From germline, CDR1 is SEHNR and CDR2 FQNEAQ (reference sequence). As DNA, the CDR3 is TGTGCCAGCAGCATCCGGGACAGGGGCACAGATACGCAGTATTTT. Translated: CASSIRDRGTDTQYF.

This clonotype was detected a few times. The genes are TRBV12-3 or TRBV12-4 and TRBJ1-6, with 7 positions matching TRBD1. V shed 6 bases, J shed 0 bases, and the junction held 8 bases outside the gene matches. The CDR3 runs 17 residues. CDR3 in DNA: TGTGCCAGCAGCCCCGGGACAGTGGGCTCCTATAATTCACCCCTCCACTTT. It encodes CASSPGTVGSYNSPLHF.

The chain links TRBV10-3 to TRBJ2-3, with 11 bases identical to TRBD1. The germline gives CDR1 ENHRY, CDR2 SYGVKD. V lost 7 bases to trimming and J lost 3 bases; unmatched junction nucleotides: 15. CDR3 length equals 18 residues. The CDR3 DNA reads TGTGCCATCACCGGACAGGGGGCGAACGTATCTAAGACAGATACGCAGTATTTT. Its protein product is CAITGQGANVSKTDTQYF.

This chain joins TRBV18 and TRBJ1-5; D gene uncertain. The CDR3 covers 16 residues. Germline CDR1 and CDR2: KGHSH and LQKENI. Trimming cost V 6 bases and J 2 bases, with 17 bases left between them. CDR3 nucleotide sequence: TGTGCCAGCTCCCCCTTGCACGGGGAGGGCAATCAGCCCCAGCATTTT. Protein sequence: CASSPLHGEGNQPQHF.

The CDR3 DNA reads TGTGCCAGCAGTGACTCGTCCAATGAGCAGTTCTTC. This sequence encodes CASSDSSNEQFF. V gene TRBV6-4 combines with J gene TRBJ2-1; D uncertain. Trimming stripped 0 bases from V and 6 bases from J, with 3 bases between. CDR1 and CDR2 from the germline V gene are MRHNA and SNTAGT. The CDR3 loop spans 12 amino acids.

This clonotype was counted at least ten times. The J gene is TRBJ2-1, the V gene TRBV28; D unclear. Trimming removed 6 bases from V and 0 bases from J, with 15 bases in between. Germline CDR1 reads MDHEN; CDR2 reads SYDVKM. The CDR3 length is 16 residues. The CDR3 nucleotides read TGTGCCAGCAGATCGGCGCGCGAGAGCTCCTACAATGAGCAGTTCTTC. It encodes CASRSARESSYNEQFF. The whole variable domain, remainder taken from reference TRBV28 and TRBJ2-1, is DVKVTQSSRYLVKRTGEKVFLECVQDMDHENMFWYRQDPGLGLRLIYFSYDVKMKEKGDIPEGYSVSREKKERFSLILESASTNQTSMYLCASRSARESSYNEQFFGPGTRLTVL.